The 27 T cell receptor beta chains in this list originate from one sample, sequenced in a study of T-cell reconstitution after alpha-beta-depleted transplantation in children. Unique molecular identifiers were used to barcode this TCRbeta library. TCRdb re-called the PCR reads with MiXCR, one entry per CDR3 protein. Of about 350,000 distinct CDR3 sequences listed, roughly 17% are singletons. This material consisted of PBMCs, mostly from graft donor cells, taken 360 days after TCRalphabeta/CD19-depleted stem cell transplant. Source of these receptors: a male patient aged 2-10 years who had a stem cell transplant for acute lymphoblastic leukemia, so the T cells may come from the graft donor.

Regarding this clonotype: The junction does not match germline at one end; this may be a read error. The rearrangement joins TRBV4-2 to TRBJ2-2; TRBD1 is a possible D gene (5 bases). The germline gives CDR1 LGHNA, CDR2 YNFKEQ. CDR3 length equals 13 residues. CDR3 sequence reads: CASGQGDPGELFF. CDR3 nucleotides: TGTGCCAGCGGCCAGGGTGACCCCGGGGAGCTGTTTTTT.

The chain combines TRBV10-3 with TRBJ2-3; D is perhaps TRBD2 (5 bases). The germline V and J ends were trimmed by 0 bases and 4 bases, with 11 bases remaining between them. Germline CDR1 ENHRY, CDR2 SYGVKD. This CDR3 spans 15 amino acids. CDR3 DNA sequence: TGTGCCATCAGTGAGTCGAGCGGACGAGCAGATACGCAGTATTTT. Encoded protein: CAISESSGRADTQYF.

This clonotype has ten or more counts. The CDR3 reads CSARVPGTSGDTQYF. The CDR3 DNA reads TGCAGTGCTAGAGTTCCTGGGACTAGCGGGGATACGCAGTATTTT. The gene calls are TRBV20-1 and TRBJ2-3; 12 bases map to TRBD2. The germline V gene has CDR1 DFQATT and CDR2 SNEGSKA (reference sequence). The CDR3 has 15 residues. J was trimmed by 6 bases and V by 1 base; bases with no gene match: 5.

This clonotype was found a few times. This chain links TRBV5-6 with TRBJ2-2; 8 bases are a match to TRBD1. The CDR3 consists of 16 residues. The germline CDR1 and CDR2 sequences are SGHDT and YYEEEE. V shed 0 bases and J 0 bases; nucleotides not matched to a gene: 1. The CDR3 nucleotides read TGTGCCAGCAGCTTGGGGACAGGGTCGAACACCGGGGAGCTGTTTTTT. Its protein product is CASSLGTGSNTGELFF.

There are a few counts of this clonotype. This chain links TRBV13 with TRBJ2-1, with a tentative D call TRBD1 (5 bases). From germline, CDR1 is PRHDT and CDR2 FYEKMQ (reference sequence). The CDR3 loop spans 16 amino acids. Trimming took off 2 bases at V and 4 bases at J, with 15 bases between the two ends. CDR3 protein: CASSLWGVTPYNEQFF. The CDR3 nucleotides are TGTGCCAGCAGCTTATGGGGCGTAACCCCTTACAATGAGCAGTTCTTC.

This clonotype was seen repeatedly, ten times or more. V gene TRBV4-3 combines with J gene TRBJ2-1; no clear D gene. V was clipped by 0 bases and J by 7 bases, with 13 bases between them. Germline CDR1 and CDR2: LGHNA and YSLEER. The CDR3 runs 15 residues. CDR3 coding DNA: TGCGCCAGCAGCCAAGATCATGGCCCTATAAATGAGCAGTTCTTC. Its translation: CASSQDHGPINEQFF.

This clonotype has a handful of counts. CDR3 protein: CASSAPDALSYNEQFF. In DNA, the CDR3 is TGTGCCAGCAGCGCCCCCGACGCCCTCTCCTACAATGAGCAGTTCTTC. This chain uses TRBV9 with TRBJ2-1; D is uncertain. The CDR3 runs 16 residues. With 3 bases removed from V and 0 bases from J, the gap between germline ends came to 13 bases. The germline CDR1 and CDR2 sequences are SGDLS and YYNGEE.

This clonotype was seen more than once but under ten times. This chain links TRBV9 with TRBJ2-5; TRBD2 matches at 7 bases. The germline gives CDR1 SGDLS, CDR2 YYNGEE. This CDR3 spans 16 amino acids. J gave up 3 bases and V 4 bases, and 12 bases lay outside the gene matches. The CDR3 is CASSPRLGAGEETQYF. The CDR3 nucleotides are TGTGCCAGCAGCCCTCGGTTGGGCGCGGGGGAAGAGACCCAGTACTTC.

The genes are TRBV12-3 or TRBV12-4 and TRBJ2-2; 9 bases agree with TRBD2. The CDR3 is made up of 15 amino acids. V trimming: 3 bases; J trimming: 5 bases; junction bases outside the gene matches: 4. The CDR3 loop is CASSLRTSETGELFF. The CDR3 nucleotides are TGTGCCAGCAGTTTGAGGACTAGCGAGACCGGGGAGCTGTTTTTT.

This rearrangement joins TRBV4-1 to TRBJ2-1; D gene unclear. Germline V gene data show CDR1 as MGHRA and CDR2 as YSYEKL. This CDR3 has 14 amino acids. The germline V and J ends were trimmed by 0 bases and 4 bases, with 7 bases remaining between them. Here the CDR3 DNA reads TGCGCCAGCAGCCAAGATACTACTTACAATGAGCAGTTCTTC. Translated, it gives CASSQDTTYNEQFF.

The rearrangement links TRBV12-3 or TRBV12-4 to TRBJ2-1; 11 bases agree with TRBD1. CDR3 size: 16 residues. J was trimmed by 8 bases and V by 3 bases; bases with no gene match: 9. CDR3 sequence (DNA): TGTGCCAGCAGTTTGATCCCGGGACAGGGGGAATATGAGCAGTTCTTC. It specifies CASSLIPGQGEYEQFF.

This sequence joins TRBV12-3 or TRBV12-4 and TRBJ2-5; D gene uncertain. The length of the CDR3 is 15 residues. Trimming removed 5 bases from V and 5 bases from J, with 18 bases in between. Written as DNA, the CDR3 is TGTGCCAGCAGTACTTGGCCCTCCCCCTCGGAGACCCAGTACTTC. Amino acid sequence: CASSTWPSPSETQYF.

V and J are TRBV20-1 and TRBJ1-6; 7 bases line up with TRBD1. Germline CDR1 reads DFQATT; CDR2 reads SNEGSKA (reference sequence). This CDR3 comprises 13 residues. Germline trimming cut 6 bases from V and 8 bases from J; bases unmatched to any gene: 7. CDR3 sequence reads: CSAVDRADSPLHF. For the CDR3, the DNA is TGCAGTGCAGTCGACAGGGCTGATTCACCCCTCCACTTT.

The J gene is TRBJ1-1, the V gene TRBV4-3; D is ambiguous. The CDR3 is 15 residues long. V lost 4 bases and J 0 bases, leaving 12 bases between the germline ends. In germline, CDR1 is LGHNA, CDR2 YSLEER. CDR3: CASSLRTLMNTEAFF. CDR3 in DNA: TGCGCCAGCAGCCTCCGGACCCTCATGAACACTGAAGCTTTCTTT.

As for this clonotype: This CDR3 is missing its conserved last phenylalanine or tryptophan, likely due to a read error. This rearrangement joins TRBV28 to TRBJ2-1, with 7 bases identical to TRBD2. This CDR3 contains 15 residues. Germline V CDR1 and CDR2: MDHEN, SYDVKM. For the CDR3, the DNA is TGTCCCAGCAGGCGTGGGCGGGAGCCCTACAATGAGCAGTTCTAC. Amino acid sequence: CPSRRGREPYNEQFY.

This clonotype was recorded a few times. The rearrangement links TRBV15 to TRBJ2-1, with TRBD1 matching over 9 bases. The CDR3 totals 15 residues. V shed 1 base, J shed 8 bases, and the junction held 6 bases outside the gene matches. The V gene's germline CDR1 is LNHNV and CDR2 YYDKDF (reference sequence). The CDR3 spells CATSRGDRVEDEQFF. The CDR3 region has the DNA TGTGCCACCAGCAGAGGGGACAGGGTAGAGGATGAGCAGTTCTTC.

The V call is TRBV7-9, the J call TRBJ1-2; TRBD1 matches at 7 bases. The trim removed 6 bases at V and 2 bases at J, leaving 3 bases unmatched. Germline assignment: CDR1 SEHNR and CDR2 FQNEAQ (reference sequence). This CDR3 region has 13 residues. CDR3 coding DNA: TGTGCCAGCAGACAGGGACAGAACTATGGCTACACCTTC. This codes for CASRQGQNYGYTF.

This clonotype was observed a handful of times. CDR3 in amino acids: CASRSPGQAYTGELFF. The CDR3 DNA follows: TGTGCCAGCAGGTCTCCGGGACAGGCCTACACCGGGGAGCTGTTTTTT. The J gene is TRBJ2-2, the V gene TRBV6-1; TRBD1 matches at 8 bases. The CDR3 covers 16 residues. The trim removed 6 bases at V and 3 bases at J, leaving 9 bases unmatched. The germline CDR1 and CDR2 sequences are MNHNS and SASEGT.

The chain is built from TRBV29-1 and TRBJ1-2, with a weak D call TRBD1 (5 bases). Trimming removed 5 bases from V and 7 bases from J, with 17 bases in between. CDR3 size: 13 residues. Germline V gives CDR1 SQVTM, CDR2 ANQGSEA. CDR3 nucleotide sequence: TGCAGCGTTCGGAGGAAGGGGCCGAGTGGCTACACCTTC. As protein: CSVRRKGPSGYTF.

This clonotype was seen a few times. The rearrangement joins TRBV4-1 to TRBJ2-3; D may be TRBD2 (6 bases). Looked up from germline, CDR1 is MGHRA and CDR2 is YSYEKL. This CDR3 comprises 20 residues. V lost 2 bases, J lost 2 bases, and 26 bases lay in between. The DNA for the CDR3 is TGCGCCAGCAGCCAATACCCGGGACTGGCCCGGACCTATTTCACAGATACGCAGTATTTT. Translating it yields CASSQYPGLARTYFTDTQYF.

Written as DNA, the CDR3 is TGTGCCAGCAGCCCTCCGGGACTAGCGTACGAGCAGTACTTC. It is translated as CASSPPGLAYEQYF. The rearrangement uses TRBV7-2 and TRBJ2-7, with 10 nucleotides matching TRBD2. Germline CDR1 SGHTA, CDR2 FQGNSA. V shed 5 bases, J shed 4 bases, and the junction held 5 bases outside the gene matches. The CDR3 spans 14 residues.

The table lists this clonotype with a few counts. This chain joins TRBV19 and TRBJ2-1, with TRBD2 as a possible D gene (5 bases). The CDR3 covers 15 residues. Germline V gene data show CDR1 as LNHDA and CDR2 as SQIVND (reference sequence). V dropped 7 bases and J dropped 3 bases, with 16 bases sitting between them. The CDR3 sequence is CASTQGLRLYNEQFF. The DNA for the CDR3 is TGTGCCAGTACCCAAGGACTGAGGCTCTACAATGAGCAGTTCTTC. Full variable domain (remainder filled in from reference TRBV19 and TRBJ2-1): DGGITQSPKYLFRKEGQNVTLSCEQNLNHDAMYWYRQDPGQGLRLIYYSQIVNDFQKGDIAEGYSVSREKKESFPLTVTSAQKNPTAFYLCASTQGLRLYNEQFFGPGTRLTVL.

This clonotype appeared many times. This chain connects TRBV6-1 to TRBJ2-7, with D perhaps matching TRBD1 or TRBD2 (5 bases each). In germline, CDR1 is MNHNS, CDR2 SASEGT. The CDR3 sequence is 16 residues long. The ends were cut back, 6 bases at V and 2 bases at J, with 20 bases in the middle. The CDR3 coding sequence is TGTGCCAGCAGCTCCCCCCTATGGGGGACCACCTACGAGCAGTACTTC. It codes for CASSSPLWGTTYEQYF.

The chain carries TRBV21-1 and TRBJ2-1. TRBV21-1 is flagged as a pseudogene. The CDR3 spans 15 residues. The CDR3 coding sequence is TGTGCCAGCAGCACCTACAGAGGCTCCTACAATGAGCAGTTCTTC. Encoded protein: CASSTYRGSYNEQFF.

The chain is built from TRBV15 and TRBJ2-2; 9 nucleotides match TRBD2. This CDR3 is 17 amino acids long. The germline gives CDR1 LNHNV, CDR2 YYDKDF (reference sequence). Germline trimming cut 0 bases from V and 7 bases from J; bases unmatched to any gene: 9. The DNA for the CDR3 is TGTGCCACCAGCAGAGAGGGTAGCGGGAGAAATGGCGGGGAGCTGTTTTTT. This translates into CATSREGSGRNGGELFF.

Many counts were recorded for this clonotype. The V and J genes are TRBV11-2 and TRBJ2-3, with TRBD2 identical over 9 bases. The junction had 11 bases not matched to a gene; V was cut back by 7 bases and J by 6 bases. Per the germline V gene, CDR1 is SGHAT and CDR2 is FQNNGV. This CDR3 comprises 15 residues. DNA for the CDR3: TGTGCCAGCACCGGAATAGCGGGAGCGTACGATACGCAGTATTTT. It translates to CASTGIAGAYDTQYF.

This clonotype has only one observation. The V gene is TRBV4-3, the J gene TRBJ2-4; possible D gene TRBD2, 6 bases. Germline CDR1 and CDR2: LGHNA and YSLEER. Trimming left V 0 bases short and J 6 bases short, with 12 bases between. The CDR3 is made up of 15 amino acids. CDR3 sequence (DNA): TGCGCCAGCAGCCAAGACGGAGGGAGCGGAAACATTCAGTACTTC. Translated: CASSQDGGSGNIQYF.